The clone carrying this T cell receptor beta chain has only a few counts. Its antigen is not identified. Healthy Caucasians alone served as donors. Template switching supplied a universal primer site; unique molecular identifiers were carried on the cDNA. TCRdb called the 5' RACE reads again in MiXCR, with one record for every CDR3 protein. The table has about 210,000 distinct CDR3 sequences, about a tenth seen once. This entry belongs to a study of identical twins. V was shortened by 5 bases and J by 4 bases, with 29 bases between the two germline ends. In germline, CDR1 is MNHEY, CDR2 SVGEGT. The CDR3 length is 20 residues. General study results and limits: Out-of-frame beta chain sequences displayed weaker excess sharing between twins. High-abundance cord blood beta clonotypes had fewer insertions; memory repertoires showed none.

Material: memory (CD45RO+) T cells sorted from blood. The sequence derives from a woman in her late teens or twenties in good health. The gene calls are TRBV6-2 or TRBV6-3 and TRBJ2-2; TRBD1 is a possible D gene (6 bases). The CDR3 reads CASSLFVPRGSYGLTGELFF. CDR3 coding DNA: TGTGCCAGCAGTCTATTTGTTCCCAGGGGCAGCTACGGTCTCACCGGGGAGCTGTTTTTT.